These T cell receptor beta chains were read from a single sample in a study of cytomegalovirus exposure and HLA in healthy donors. Assay used: immunoSEQ multiplex PCR; TCRdb lists only in-frame clones, some missing. The sample has around 180,000 clones, around four fifths seen once. The sample taken for sequencing was PBMCs. The receptors derive from a boy between 2 and 10 years old in good health and CMV-seronegative. Both conserved end residues are part of each CDR3. Each record gives: D gene, clone size, V gene, J gene, CDR3 length, CDR3 DNA, CDR3 protein. D genes are given only for firm matches. Clone size is stated in some rows and not others, as once, few, many or a class when expanded.

D gene: TRBD1; clone size: NA; V gene: TRBV5-4; J gene: TRBJ1-6; CDR3 length: 16; CDR3 DNA: TGTGCCAGCAGCTTTGACAGGGGGGATCGAAATTCACCCCTCCACTTT; CDR3 protein: CASSFDRGDRNSPLHF
D gene: NA; clone size: NA; V gene: TRBV6-1; J gene: TRBJ2-7; CDR3 length: 13; CDR3 DNA: TGTGCCAGCAGTGAAAAAGAGATAGACGAGCAGTACTTC; CDR3 protein: CASSEKEIDEQYF
D gene: TRBD1; clone size: few; V gene: TRBV5-8; J gene: TRBJ1-1; CDR3 length: 14; CDR3 DNA: TGTGCCAGCAGCTGGGGACAGGTCCCCACTGAAGCTTTCTTT; CDR3 protein: CASSWGQVPTEAFF
D gene: NA; clone size: few; V gene: TRBV30; J gene: TRBJ1-4; CDR3 length: 13; CDR3 DNA: TGTGCCTGGAGAACTAGCGGGGGACGAAAACTGTTTTTT; CDR3 protein: CAWRTSGGRKLFF
D gene: TRBD2; clone size: few; V gene: TRBV6-4; J gene: TRBJ2-3; CDR3 length: 15; CDR3 DNA: TGTGCCAGCAGTGTCGCTAGCGGCAGCACAGATACGCAGTATTTT; CDR3 protein: CASSVASGSTDTQYF
D gene: TRBD1; clone size: NA; V gene: TRBV5-6; J gene: TRBJ2-3; CDR3 length: 17; CDR3 DNA: TGTGCCAGCAGCTCACGAACCGGGACAGGGAAAACAGATACGCAGTATTTT; CDR3 protein: CASSSRTGTGKTDTQYF
D gene: NA; clone size: NA; V gene: TRBV7-9; J gene: TRBJ1-3; CDR3 length: 14; CDR3 DNA: TGTGCCAGCAGTTTTCCGGGACAAGGAAACACCATATATTTT; CDR3 protein: CASSFPGQGNTIYF
D gene: NA; clone size: once; V gene: TRBV18; J gene: TRBJ1-1; CDR3 length: 13; CDR3 DNA: TGTGCCAGCTCTTCAGTCCTTAACACTGAAGCTTTCTTT; CDR3 protein: CASSSVLNTEAFF
D gene: TRBD1; clone size: NA; V gene: TRBV25-1; J gene: TRBJ2-1; CDR3 length: 15; CDR3 DNA: TGTGCCTCGACCGCCGGGACAGGGCTGTACAATGAGCAGTTCTTC; CDR3 protein: CASTAGTGLYNEQFF
D gene: TRBD1; clone size: NA; V gene: TRBV28; J gene: TRBJ2-7; CDR3 length: 15; CDR3 DNA: TGTGCCAGCGGGGAAACCGGGACAGCAGCCTACGAGCAGTACTTC; CDR3 protein: CASGETGTAAYEQYF
D gene: TRBD1; clone size: NA; V gene: TRBV5-4; J gene: TRBJ1-6; CDR3 length: 15; CDR3 DNA: TGTGCCAGCAGCACGAGCGGACAGGGAAATTCACCCCTCCACTTT; CDR3 protein: CASSTSGQGNSPLHF
D gene: TRBD1; clone size: NA; V gene: TRBV6-1; J gene: TRBJ1-1; CDR3 length: 15; CDR3 DNA: TGTGCCAGCAGTGACCCGGGACAGGGCGTTCCAGAAGCTTTCTTT; CDR3 protein: CASSDPGQGVPEAFF
D gene: TRBD2; clone size: once; V gene: TRBV15; J gene: TRBJ2-2; CDR3 length: 19; CDR3 DNA: TGTGCCACCAGCAGAGATCATAGAACTAGCGGGAGGTACACCGGGGAGCTGTTTTTT; CDR3 protein: CATSRDHRTSGRYTGELFF
D gene: TRBD1; clone size: NA; V gene: TRBV7-2; J gene: TRBJ2-7; CDR3 length: 15; CDR3 DNA: TGTGCCAGCAGCTTAGATCGGCGGACAGGGGGTGAGCAGTACTTC; CDR3 protein: CASSLDRRTGGEQYF
D gene: NA; clone size: NA; V gene: TRBV1; J gene: TRBJ2-4; CDR3 length: 21; CDR3 DNA: TGCACCAGCAGCCAAGATTTGACTTTAGAGGCCTGTTCGAGGGACAAAAACATTCAGTACTTC; CDR3 protein: CTSSQDLTLEACSRDKNIQYF
D gene: NA; clone size: NA; V gene: TRBV2; J gene: TRBJ2-5; CDR3 length: 13; CDR3 DNA: TGTGCCAGCACTTATCGGGGGCAAGAGACCCAGTACTTC; CDR3 protein: CASTYRGQETQYF
D gene: TRBD1; clone size: once; V gene: TRBV5-6; J gene: TRBJ1-4; CDR3 length: 18; CDR3 DNA: TGTGCCAGCAGCTTGAGGGGACAGGGGCCCCCTATCAATGAAAAACTGTTTTTT; CDR3 protein: CASSLRGQGPPINEKLFF
D gene: NA; clone size: NA; V gene: TRBV4-1; J gene: TRBJ2-5; CDR3 length: 17; CDR3 DNA: TGCGCCAGCAGCCAGGATCCTGGGCTACTTGGGTGGGAGACCCAGTACTTC; CDR3 protein: CASSQDPGLLGWETQYF
D gene: NA; clone size: NA; V gene: TRBV6-5; J gene: TRBJ2-5; CDR3 length: 14; CDR3 DNA: TGTGCCAGCAGTTATTCGAGAACCCAAGAGACCCAGTACTTC; CDR3 protein: CASSYSRTQETQYF
D gene: TRBD2; clone size: NA; V gene: TRBV5-1; J gene: TRBJ2-5; CDR3 length: 14; CDR3 DNA: TGCGCCAGCAGCTTGGCGGGAGGGCTGGAGACCCAGTACTTC; CDR3 protein: CASSLAGGLETQYF
D gene: NA; clone size: NA; V gene: TRBV5-6; J gene: TRBJ1-5; CDR3 length: 16; CDR3 DNA: TGTGCCAGCAGCAGCTCGACAGAACTAAAGAGACAGCCCCAGCATTTT; CDR3 protein: CASSSSTELKRQPQHF
D gene: TRBD1; clone size: NA; V gene: TRBV7-9; J gene: TRBJ1-1; CDR3 length: 14; CDR3 DNA: TGTGCCAGCAGCCATTGGGACAGGGCTTCTGAAGCTTTCTTT; CDR3 protein: CASSHWDRASEAFF
D gene: NA; clone size: NA; V gene: TRBV7-2; J gene: TRBJ2-7; CDR3 length: 13; CDR3 DNA: TGTGCCAGCAGCCCCAGCGGCGTGCGCGAGCAGTACTTC; CDR3 protein: CASSPSGVREQYF
D gene: NA; clone size: NA; V gene: TRBV5-8; J gene: TRBJ2-7; CDR3 length: 14; CDR3 DNA: TGTGCCAGCAGCCACCACGGGGACTCCTACGAGCAGTACTTC; CDR3 protein: CASSHHGDSYEQYF
D gene: TRBD2; clone size: NA; V gene: TRBV28; J gene: TRBJ2-7; CDR3 length: 14; CDR3 DNA: TGTGCCAGCGGGCCTAGCGGGACTTACTACGAGCAGTACTTC; CDR3 protein: CASGPSGTYYEQYF
D gene: TRBD1; clone size: NA; V gene: TRBV7-7; J gene: TRBJ2-5; CDR3 length: 15; CDR3 DNA: TGTGCTAGCAGCTCGGACAGGGGGCGGTCAGAGACCCAGTACTTC; CDR3 protein: CASSSDRGRSETQYF
D gene: NA; clone size: NA; V gene: TRBV29-1; J gene: TRBJ1-3; CDR3 length: 13; CDR3 DNA: TGCAGCGTTGGGACACTGACTGGAAACACCATATATTTT; CDR3 protein: CSVGTLTGNTIYF
D gene: TRBD1; clone size: NA; V gene: TRBV5-1; J gene: TRBJ2-1; CDR3 length: 16; CDR3 DNA: TGCGCCAGCAGACCCACCCCGACAGGGGGTTCCAATGAGCAGTTCTTC; CDR3 protein: CASRPTPTGGSNEQFF
D gene: NA; clone size: NA; V gene: TRBV5-1; J gene: TRBJ2-5; CDR3 length: 16; CDR3 DNA: TGCGCCAGCAGCTTGTCAACAGGTTGGGGTGGAGAGACCCAGTACTTC; CDR3 protein: CASSLSTGWGGETQYF
D gene: NA; clone size: NA; V gene: TRBV19; J gene: TRBJ2-3; CDR3 length: 13; CDR3 DNA: TGTGCCAGTAGTATAATTCACACAGATACGCAGTATTTT; CDR3 protein: CASSIIHTDTQYF
D gene: TRBD2; clone size: NA; V gene: TRBV9; J gene: TRBJ2-1; CDR3 length: 15; CDR3 DNA: TGTGCCAGCAGCGCCGGGGGGACTAGCGCCAATGAGCAGTTCTTC; CDR3 protein: CASSAGGTSANEQFF
D gene: TRBD2; clone size: NA; V gene: TRBV7-7; J gene: TRBJ2-3; CDR3 length: 18; CDR3 DNA: TGTGCTAGCAGCCCCCGGAGGACTAGCGGGAGGGCCACAGATACGCAGTATTTT; CDR3 protein: CASSPRRTSGRATDTQYF
D gene: NA; clone size: NA; V gene: TRBV28; J gene: TRBJ1-3; CDR3 length: 15; CDR3 DNA: TGTGCCAGCACCCGAGACAGTATCTCTGGAAACACCATATATTTT; CDR3 protein: CASTRDSISGNTIYF
D gene: NA; clone size: NA; V gene: TRBV4-2; J gene: TRBJ2-1; CDR3 length: 16; CDR3 DNA: TGTGCCAGCAGCCAAGTTCCTCTAGGAGCCTACAATGAGCAGTTCTTC; CDR3 protein: CASSQVPLGAYNEQFF
D gene: TRBD1; clone size: once; V gene: TRBV2; J gene: TRBJ1-1; CDR3 length: 13; CDR3 DNA: TGTGCCAGCAGTCGCACGGGACAGGGAGAAGCTTTCTTT; CDR3 protein: CASSRTGQGEAFF